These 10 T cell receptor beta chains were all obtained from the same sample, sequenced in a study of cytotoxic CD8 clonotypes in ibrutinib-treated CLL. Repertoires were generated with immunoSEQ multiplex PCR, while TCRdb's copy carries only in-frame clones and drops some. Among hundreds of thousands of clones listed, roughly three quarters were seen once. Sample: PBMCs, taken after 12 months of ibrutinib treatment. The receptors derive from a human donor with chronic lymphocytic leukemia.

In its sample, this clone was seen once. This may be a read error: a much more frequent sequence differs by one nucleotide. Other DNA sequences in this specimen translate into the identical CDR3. In DNA form, the CDR3 reads TGTGCCAGCTCACCACAAGAGACCCAGTACTTC. It yields the protein CASSPQETQYF. The chain employs TRBV18 and TRBJ2-5; D is unresolved. Germline CDR1 reads KGHSH; CDR2 reads LQKENI. Trimming took off 1 base at V and 3 bases at J, with 0 bases between the two ends. The CDR3 is made up of 11 amino acids.

CDR3 bases: TGCAGCGTTGAAGTGGGTCTGGCTGAAGCTTTCTTT. Its translation: CSVEVGLAEAFF. The chain combines TRBV29-1 with TRBJ1-1; unclear D gene. Deletions cut 1 base from V and 6 bases from J, with 9 bases between. CDR3 length: 12 amino acids. Germline CDR1 and CDR2: SQVTM and ANQGSEA.

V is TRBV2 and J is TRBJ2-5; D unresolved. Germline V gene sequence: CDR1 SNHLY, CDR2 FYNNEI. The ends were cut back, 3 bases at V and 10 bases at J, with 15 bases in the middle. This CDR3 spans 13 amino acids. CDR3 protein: CASSEILPFGQYF. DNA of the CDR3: TGTGCCAGCAGTGAGATCCTCCCGTTTGGCCAGTACTTC. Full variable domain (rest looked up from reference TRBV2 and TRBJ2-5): EPEVTQTPSHQVTQMGQEVILRCVPISNHLYFYWYRQILGQKVEFLVSFYNNEISEKSEIFDDQFSVERPDGSNFTLKIRSTKLEDSAMYFCASSEILPFGQYFGPGTRLLVL.

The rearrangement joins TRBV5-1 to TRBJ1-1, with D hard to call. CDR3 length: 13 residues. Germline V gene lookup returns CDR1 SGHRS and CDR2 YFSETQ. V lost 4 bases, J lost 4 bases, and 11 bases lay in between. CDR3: CASSLGEGTEAFF. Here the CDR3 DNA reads TGCGCCAGCAGCCTCGGGGAAGGCACTGAAGCTTTCTTT. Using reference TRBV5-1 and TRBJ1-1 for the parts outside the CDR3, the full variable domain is KAGVTQTPRYLIKTRGQQVTLSCSPISGHRSVSWYQQTPGQGLQFLFEYFSETQRNKGNFPGRFSGRQFSNSRSEMNVSTLELGDSALYLCASSLGEGTEAFFGQGTRLTVV.

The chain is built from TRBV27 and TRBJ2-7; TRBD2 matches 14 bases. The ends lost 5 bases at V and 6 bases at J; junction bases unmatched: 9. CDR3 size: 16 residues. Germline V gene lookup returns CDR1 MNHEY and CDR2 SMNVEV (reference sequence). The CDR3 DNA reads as TGTGCCAGCAGTACCCGACTAGCGGGAGGGCCCGGCGAGCAGTACTTC. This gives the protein CASSTRLAGGPGEQYF.

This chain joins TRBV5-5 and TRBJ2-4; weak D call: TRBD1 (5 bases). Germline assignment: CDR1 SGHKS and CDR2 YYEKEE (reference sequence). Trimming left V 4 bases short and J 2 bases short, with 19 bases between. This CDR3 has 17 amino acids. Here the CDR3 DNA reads TGTGCCAGCAGCCCGCGTCCCCCCGACAGACCCAAAAACATTCAGTACTTC. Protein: CASSPRPPDRPKNIQYF.

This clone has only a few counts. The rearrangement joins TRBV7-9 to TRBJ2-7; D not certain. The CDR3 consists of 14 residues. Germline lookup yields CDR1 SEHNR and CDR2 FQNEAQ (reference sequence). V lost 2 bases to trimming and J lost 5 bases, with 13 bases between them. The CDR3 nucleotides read TGTGCCAGCAGCTTAATGGCGGCTGGGGACGAGCAGTACTTC. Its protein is CASSLMAAGDEQYF.

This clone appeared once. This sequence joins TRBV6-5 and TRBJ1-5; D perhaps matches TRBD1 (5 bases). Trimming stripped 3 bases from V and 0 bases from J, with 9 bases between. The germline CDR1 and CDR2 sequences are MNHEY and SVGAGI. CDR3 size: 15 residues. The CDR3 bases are TGTGCCAGCAGTTATGAGGGGCTTAGCAATCAGCCCCAGCATTTT. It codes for CASSYEGLSNQPQHF.

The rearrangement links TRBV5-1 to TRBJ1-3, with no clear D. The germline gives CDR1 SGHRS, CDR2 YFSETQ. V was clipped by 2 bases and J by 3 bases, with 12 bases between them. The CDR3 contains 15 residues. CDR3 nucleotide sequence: TGCGCCAGCAGCTTTGGTGAACAGCATGGAAACACCATATATTTT. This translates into CASSFGEQHGNTIYF.

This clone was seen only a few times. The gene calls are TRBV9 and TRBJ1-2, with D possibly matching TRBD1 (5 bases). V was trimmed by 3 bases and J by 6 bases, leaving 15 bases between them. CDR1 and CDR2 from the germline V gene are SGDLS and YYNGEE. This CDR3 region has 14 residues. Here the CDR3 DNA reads TGTGCCAGCAGCGCCCAGTCGGGGGGGGATGGCTACACCTTC. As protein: CASSAQSGGDGYTF.